This T cell receptor beta chain was sequenced for a study of blood T cells in healthy people across ages. Study-wide results and limits: Per million T cells, TCR beta diversity dropped roughly linearly as age increased. The donors' CMV status was not determined, possibly confounding changes in expanded clonotypes.

Trimming removed 5 bases from V and 5 bases from J, with 10 bases in between. Germline V lookup: CDR1 SGHTA, CDR2 FQGNSA. The CDR3 totals 13 residues. Primers used in a second PCR of about 7 to 11 cycles were a sample-barcoded 5' primer and a J-beta primer mix. A single record per CDR3 protein comes from TCRdb applying MiXCR to the 5' RACE reads. The data show roughly 730,000 distinct CDR3 sequences, roughly three fifths seen once. Per sample, extraction of total RNA gave at least 5.5 micrograms in every case. Worth noting for this clonotype: The antigen is not known.

The sequenced sample was blood. V usage is TRBV7-2 and J usage is TRBJ1-5; D is undetermined. The receptor's source is a man aged 40-49 years in good health. In nucleotides, the CDR3 is TGTGCCAGCAGCCCGTACAGAGATCAGCCCCAGCATTTT. Translation: CASSPYRDQPQHF. Based on the CDR3 plus reference TRBV7-2 and TRBJ1-5, the full variable domain is GAGVSQSPSNKVTEKGKDVELRCDPISGHTALYWYRQSLGQGLEFLIYFQGNSAPDKSGLPSDRFSAERTGGSVSTLTIQRTQQEDSAVYLCASSPYRDQPQHFGDGTRLSIL.